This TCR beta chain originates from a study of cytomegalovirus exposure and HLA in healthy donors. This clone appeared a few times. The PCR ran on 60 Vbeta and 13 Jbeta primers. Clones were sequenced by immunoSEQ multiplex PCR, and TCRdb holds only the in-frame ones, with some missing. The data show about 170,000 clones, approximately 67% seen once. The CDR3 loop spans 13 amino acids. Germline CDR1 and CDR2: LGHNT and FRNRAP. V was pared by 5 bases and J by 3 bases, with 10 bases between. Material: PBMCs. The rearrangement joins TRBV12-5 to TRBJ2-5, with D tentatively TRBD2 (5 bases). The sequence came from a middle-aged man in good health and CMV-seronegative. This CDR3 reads CASGQNGEETQYF. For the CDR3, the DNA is TGTGCTAGTGGTCAGAACGGGGAAGAGACCCAGTACTTC.